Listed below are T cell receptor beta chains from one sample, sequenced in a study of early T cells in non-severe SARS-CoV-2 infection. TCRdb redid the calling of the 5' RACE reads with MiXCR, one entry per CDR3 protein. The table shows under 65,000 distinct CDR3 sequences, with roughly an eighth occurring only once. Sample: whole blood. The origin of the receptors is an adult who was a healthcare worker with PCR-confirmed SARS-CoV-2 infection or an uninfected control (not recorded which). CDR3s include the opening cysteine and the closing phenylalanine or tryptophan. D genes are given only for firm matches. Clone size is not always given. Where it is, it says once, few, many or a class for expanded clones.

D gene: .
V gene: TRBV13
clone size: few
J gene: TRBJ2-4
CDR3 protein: CASRRGGALAKNIQYF
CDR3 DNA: TGTGCCAGCAGAAGGGGGGGCGCCCTAGCCAAAAACATTCAGTACTTC

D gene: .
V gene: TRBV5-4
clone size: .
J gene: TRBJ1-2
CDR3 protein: CASSPAGAGTYGYTF
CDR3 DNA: TGTGCCAGCAGCCCGGCCGGGGCCGGTACCTATGGCTACACCTTC

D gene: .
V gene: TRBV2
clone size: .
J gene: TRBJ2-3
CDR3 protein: CASTRMRTGSDTQYF
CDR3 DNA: TGTGCCAGCACCAGGATGAGGACGGGTTCAGATACGCAGTATTTT

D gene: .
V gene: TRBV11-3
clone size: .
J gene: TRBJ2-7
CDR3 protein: CASSPRTEEQYF
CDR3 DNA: TGTGCCAGCAGCCCTAGGACCGAGGAGCAGTACTTC

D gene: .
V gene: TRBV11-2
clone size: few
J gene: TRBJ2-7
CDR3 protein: CASSFPGTRNILEQYF
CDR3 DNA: TGTGCCAGCAGCTTCCCCGGGACCCGCAACATCCTCGAGCAGTACTTC

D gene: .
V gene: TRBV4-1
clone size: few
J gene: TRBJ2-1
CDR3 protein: CASSHWGNEQFF
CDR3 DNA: TGCGCCAGCAGCCATTGGGGAAATGAGCAGTTCTTC

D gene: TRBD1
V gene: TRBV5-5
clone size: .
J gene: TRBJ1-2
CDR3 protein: CASSLGTGGFYGYTF
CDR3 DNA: TGTGCCAGCAGCTTGGGAACAGGGGGGTTCTATGGCTACACCTTC

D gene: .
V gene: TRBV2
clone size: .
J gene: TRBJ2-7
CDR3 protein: CASRAGSHYEQYF
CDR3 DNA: TGTGCCAGCAGGGCAGGGTCGCACTACGAGCAGTACTTC

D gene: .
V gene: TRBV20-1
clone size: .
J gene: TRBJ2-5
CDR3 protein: CSAQRKETQYF
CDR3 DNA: TGCAGTGCCCAACGAAAAGAGACCCAGTACTTC

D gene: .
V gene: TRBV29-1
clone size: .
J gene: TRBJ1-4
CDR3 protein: CSVEVWDTATNEKLFF
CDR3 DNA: TGCAGCGTTGAAGTTTGGGACACTGCAACTAATGAAAAACTGTTTTTT

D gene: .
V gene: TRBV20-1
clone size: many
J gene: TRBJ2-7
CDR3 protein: CSARSHGTSYEQYF
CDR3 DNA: TGCAGTGCTAGAAGCCACGGAACTTCCTACGAGCAGTACTTC

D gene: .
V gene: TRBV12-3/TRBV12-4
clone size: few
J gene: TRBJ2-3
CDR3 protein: CASTSTSTDTQYF
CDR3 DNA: TGTGCCAGCACCTCTACGAGCACAGATACGCAGTATTTT

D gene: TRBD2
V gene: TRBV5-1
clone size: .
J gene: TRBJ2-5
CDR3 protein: CASSTSSGAETQYF
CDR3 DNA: TGCGCCAGCAGCACTTCTAGCGGGGCAGAGACCCAGTACTTC

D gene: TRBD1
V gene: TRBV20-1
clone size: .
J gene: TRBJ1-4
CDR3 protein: CSASRGTGGEKLFF
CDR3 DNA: TGCAGTGCTAGTAGAGGGACAGGGGGAGAAAAACTGTTTTTT

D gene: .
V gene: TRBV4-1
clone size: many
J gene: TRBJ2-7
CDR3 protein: CASSHGLLSNYEQYF
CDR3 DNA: TGCGCCAGCAGCCATGGACTACTGAGCAACTACGAGCAGTACTTC

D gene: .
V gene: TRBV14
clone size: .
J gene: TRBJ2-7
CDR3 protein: CASSRYTEWQYF
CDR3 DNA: TGTGCCAGCAGCCGATATACGGAGTGGCAGTACTTC

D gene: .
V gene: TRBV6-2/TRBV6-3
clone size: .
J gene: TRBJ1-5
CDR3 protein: CASRYRVNQPQHF
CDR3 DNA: TGTGCCAGCAGATACAGGGTCAATCAGCCCCAGCATTTT

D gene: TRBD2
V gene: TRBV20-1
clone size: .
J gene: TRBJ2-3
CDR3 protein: CSADPGLGTDTQYF
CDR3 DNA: TGCAGTGCTGACCCGGGACTAGGCACAGATACGCAGTATTTT

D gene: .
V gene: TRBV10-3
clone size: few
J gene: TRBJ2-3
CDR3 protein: CAIRGGGLGADTQYF
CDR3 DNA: TGTGCCATCCGGGGAGGTGGGCTAGGGGCAGATACGCAGTATTTT

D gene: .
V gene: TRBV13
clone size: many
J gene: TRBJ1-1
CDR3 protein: CASSSSRITEAFF
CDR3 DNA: TGTGCCAGCAGCTCCTCAAGGATCACTGAAGCTTTCTTT